This TCR beta chain came from a study of a mutant IDH1 vaccine in newly diagnosed glioma. Study-level background: Vaccine administration was initiated 4-6 weeks following radiotherapy alone, or with temozolomide cycles.

Using immunoSEQ multiplex PCR, the repertoire was profiled, and TCRdb retains in-frame clones only, with some absent. This table has roughly 30,000 clones, roughly 84% appearing once. Described time point: week 47, end of study. It was 300 ug of mutant IDH1 20-mer peptide that made up each vaccine dose, given with topical imiquimod. Patients received eight vaccinations in weeks 1, 3, 5, 7, 11, 15, 19, 23. Trimming removed 2 bases at V and 5 bases at J, with 9 bases between. CDR1 and CDR2 from the germline V gene are MNHEY and SMNVEV (reference sequence). CDR3 length: 14 residues. In its sample, this clone was seen a few times. No antigen is known for it.

The clonotype comes from a man aged 30 to 45 with glioma. Sample: PBMCs, taken from a glioma patient whose treatment included an IDH1 peptide vaccine. This chain joins TRBV27 and TRBJ2-2, with unresolved D. CDR3 bases: TGTGCCAGCAGTTTAAGTCCGGAGACCGGGGAGCTGTTTTTT. Its protein is CASSLSPETGELFF.